Here is one T cell receptor (beta chain) with its context. The sample belongs to a study of blood T cell repertoires in COVID-19. Clones were sequenced by immunoSEQ multiplex PCR, and TCRdb holds only the in-frame ones, with some missing. Found here are approximately 97,000 clones, around 92% of them singletons; the top ten hold around 4.4%. V was clipped by 2 bases and J by 4 bases; unmatched bases: 6. From germline, CDR1 is KGHSH and CDR2 LQKENI. The CDR3 has 16 amino acids. This sequence originates from a man between 18 and 29 years old with acute or convalescent COVID-19. Sequencing input: peripheral blood. The V gene is TRBV18, the J gene TRBJ1-5; 9 nucleotides agree with TRBD1. This chain's CDR3 is CASSPFPDRGNQPQHF. The CDR3 bases are TGTGCCAGCTCACCATTCCCGGACAGGGGAAATCAGCCCCAGCATTTT.